The present T cell receptor beta chain was sequenced within a study of cytomegalovirus exposure and HLA in healthy donors. Study observations and caveats: Altogether, some 170 TCR beta chains were recorded as cytomegalovirus-associated. Rare sequences made up most TCRs, while some public TCRs were found in many donors. Most TCR beta V segments were productive about 87% or about 30% of the time in an earlier analysis.

CDR3 length: 16 residues. The V and J ends lost 1 base and 6 bases, in that order; junction bases with no gene match: 3. The V gene's germline CDR1 is PRHDT and CDR2 FYEKMQ (reference sequence). 13 Jbeta primers and 60 Vbeta primers were used for the PCR. Sequencing was performed with immunoSEQ multiplex PCR; in TCRdb, only in-frame clones are kept and a portion is missing. The data hold tens of thousands of clones, with approximately 84% observed a single time. Concerning this clone: Its matching antigen is unknown.

The rearrangement uses TRBV13 and TRBJ2-2; 12 bases are shared with TRBD2. The receptor was isolated from a woman aged 18-30 years in good health and CMV-seropositive. The material sequenced was PBMCs. CDR3 sequence reads: CASSLVRLAGAGELFF. The CDR3 nucleotides are TGTGCCAGCAGCTTAGTTCGACTAGCGGGGGCCGGGGAGCTGTTTTTT.